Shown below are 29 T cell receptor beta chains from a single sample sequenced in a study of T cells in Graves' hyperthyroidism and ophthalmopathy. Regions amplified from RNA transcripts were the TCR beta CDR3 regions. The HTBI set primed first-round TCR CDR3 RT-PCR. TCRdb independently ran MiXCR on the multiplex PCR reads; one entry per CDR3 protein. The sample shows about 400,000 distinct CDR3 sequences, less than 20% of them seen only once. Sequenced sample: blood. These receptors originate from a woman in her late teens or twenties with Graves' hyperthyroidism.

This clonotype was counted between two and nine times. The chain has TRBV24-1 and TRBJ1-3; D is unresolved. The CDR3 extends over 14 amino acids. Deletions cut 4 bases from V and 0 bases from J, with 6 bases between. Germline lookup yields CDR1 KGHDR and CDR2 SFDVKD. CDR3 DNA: TGTGCCACCAGTGACCATTCCTCTGGAAACACCATATATTTT. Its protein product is CATSDHSSGNTIYF.

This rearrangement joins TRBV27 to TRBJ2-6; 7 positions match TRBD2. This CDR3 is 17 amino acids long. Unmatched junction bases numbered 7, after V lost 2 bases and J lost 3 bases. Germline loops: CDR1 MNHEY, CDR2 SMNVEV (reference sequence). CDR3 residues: CASSLRGRVGGANVLTF. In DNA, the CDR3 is TGTGCCAGCAGTTTACGGGGGAGGGTAGGTGGGGCCAACGTCCTGACTTTC. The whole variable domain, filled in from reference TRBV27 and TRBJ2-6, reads EAQVTQNPRYLITVTGKKLTVTCSQNMNHEYMSWYRQDPGLGLRQIYYSMNVEVTDKGDVPEGYKVSRKEKRNFPLILESPSPNQTSLYFCASSLRGRVGGANVLTFGAGSRLTVL.

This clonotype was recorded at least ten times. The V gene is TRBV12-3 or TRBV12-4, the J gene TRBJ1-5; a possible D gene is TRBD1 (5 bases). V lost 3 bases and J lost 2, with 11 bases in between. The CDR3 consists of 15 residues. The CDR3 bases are TGTGCCAGCAGTTTTGGGGGGAACGGCAATCAGCCCCAGCATTTT. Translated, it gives CASSFGGNGNQPQHF.

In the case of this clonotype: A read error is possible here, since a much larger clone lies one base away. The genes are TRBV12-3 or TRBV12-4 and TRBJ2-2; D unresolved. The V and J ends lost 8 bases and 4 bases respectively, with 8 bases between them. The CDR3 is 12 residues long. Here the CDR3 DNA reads TGTGCCAGCGGCTCGAGCACCGGGGAGCTGTTTTTT. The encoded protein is CASGSSTGELFF.

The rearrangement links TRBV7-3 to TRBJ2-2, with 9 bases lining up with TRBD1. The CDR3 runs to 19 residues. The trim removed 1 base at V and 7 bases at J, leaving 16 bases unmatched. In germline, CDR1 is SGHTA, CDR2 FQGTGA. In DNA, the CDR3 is TGTGCCAGCAGCTTAAGGTTGGGAGCCGGGACAGGGTACGGCGGGGAGCTGTTTTTT. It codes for CASSLRLGAGTGYGGELFF.

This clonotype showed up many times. The CDR3 loop is CASSSQTGRSYNEQFF. CDR3 DNA: TGTGCCAGCAGCTCGCAGACAGGCCGCTCCTACAATGAGCAGTTCTTC. The chain carries TRBV11-3 and TRBJ2-1; possibly TRBD1 for D (6 bases). The V gene lost 4 bases and the J gene lost 0 bases, with 13 bases spanning the gap. This CDR3 region has 16 residues. Germline V gene data show CDR1 as SGHNT and CDR2 as YENEEA.

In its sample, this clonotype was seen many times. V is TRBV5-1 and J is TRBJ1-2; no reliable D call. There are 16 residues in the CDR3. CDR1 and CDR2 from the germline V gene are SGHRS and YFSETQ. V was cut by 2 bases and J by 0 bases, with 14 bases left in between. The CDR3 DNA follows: TGCGCCAGCAGCTTACTGCGACATCGAGCTAACTATGGCTACACCTTC. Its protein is CASSLLRHRANYGYTF.

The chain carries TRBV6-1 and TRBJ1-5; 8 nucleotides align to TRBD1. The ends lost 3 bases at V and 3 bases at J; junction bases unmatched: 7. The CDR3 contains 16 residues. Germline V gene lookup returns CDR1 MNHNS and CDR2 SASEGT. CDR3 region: CASSDGQGRNNQPQHF. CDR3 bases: TGTGCCAGCAGTGACGGACAGGGCCGCAACAATCAGCCCCAGCATTTT.

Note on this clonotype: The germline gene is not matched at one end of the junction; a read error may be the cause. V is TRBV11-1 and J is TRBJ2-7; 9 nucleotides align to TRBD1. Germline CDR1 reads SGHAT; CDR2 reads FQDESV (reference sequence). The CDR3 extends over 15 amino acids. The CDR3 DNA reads TGCGCCAGTAGCGCAGGACAGGGGCTTATCAACGAGCAGTACTTC. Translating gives CASSAGQGLINEQYF.

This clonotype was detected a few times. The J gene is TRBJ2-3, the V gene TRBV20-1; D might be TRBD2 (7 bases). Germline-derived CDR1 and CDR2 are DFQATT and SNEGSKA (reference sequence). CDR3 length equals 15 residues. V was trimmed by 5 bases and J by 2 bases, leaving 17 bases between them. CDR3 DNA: TGCAGTGCTGGGGGGGGCTGGGGCCACACAGATACGCAGTATTTT. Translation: CSAGGGWGHTDTQYF.

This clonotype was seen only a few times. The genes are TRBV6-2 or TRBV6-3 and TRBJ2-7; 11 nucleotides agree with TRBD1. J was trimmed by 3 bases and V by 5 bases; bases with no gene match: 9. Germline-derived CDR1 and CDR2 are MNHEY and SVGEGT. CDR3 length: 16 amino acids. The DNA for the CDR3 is TGTGCCAGCAGTCCAAGAATCGGGACAGGGGGCTACGAGCAGTACTTC. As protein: CASSPRIGTGGYEQYF.

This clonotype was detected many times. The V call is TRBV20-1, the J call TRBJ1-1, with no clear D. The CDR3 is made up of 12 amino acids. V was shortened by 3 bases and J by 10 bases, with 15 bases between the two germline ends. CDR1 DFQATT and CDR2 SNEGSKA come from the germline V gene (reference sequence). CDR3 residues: CSASWPSNGAFF. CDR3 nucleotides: TGCAGTGCTAGCTGGCCCTCGAATGGAGCTTTCTTT.

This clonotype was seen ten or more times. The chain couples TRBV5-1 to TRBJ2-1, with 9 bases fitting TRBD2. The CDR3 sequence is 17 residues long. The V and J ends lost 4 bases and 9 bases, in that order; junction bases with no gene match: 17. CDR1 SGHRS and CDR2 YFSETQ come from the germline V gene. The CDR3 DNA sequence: TGCGCCAGCAGCACAGACTTCCGCGGGAGGGGAGGGGCTGAGCAGTTCTTC. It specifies CASSTDFRGRGGAEQFF. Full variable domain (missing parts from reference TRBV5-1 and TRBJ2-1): KAGVTQTPRYLIKTRGQQVTLSCSPISGHRSVSWYQQTPGQGLQFLFEYFSETQRNKGNFPGRFSGRQFSNSRSEMNVSTLELGDSALYLCASSTDFRGRGGAEQFFGPGTRLTVL.

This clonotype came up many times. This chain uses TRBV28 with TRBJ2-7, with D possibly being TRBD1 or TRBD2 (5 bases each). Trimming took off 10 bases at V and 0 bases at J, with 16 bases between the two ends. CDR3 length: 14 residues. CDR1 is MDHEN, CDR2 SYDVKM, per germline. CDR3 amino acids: CATTGAADSYEQYF. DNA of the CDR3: TGTGCCACCACCGGGGCGGCAGACTCCTACGAGCAGTACTTC. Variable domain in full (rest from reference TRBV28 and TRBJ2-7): DVKVTQSSRYLVKRTGEKVFLECVQDMDHENMFWYRQDPGLGLRLIYFSYDVKMKEKGDIPEGYSVSREKKERFSLILESASTNQTSMYLCATTGAADSYEQYFGPGTRLTVT.

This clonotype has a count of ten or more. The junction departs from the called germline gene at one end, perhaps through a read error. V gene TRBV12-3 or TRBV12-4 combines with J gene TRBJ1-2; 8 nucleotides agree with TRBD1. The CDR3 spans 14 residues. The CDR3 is CVSSQDRESYGYTF. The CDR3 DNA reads TGTGTCAGCAGCCAGGACAGGGAGAGCTATGGCTACACCTTC.

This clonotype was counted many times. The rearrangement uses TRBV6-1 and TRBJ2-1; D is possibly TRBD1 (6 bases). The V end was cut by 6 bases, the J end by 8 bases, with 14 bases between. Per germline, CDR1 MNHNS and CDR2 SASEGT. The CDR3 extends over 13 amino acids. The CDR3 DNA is TGTGCCAGCAGGATCGCAGGGGTCGATGAGCAGTTCTTC. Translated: CASRIAGVDEQFF.

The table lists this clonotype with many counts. CDR3 amino acids: CASRARTSGRAEQYF. DNA for the CDR3: TGTGCCAGCAGGGCAAGAACTAGCGGGAGGGCCGAGCAGTACTTC. V usage is TRBV2 and J usage is TRBJ2-7; 13 bases agree with TRBD2. This CDR3 comprises 15 residues. V lost 6 bases to trimming and J lost 6 bases; unmatched junction nucleotides: 8. Germline CDR1 SNHLY, CDR2 FYNNEI.

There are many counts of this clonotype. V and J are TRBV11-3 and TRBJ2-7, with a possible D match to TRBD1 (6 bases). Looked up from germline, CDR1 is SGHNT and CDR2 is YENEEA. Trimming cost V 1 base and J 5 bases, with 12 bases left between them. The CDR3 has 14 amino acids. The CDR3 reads CASSLAGHSNEQYF. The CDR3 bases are TGTGCCAGCAGCTTAGCGGGACACAGCAACGAGCAGTACTTC.

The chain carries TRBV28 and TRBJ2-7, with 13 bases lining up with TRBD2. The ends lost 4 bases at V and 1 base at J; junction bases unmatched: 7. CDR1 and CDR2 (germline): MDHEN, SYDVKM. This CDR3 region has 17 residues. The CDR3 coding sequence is TGTGCCAGCAGTTATGGACTAGCGGGGGCGACTTCCTACGAGCAGTACTTC. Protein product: CASSYGLAGATSYEQYF.

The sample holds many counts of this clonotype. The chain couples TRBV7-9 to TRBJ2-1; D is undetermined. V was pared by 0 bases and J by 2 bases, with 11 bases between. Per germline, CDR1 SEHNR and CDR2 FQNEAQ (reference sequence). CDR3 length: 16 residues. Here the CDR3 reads CASSLATALAYNEQFF. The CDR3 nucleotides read TGTGCCAGCAGCTTAGCCACAGCATTGGCCTACAATGAGCAGTTCTTC.

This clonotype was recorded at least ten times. CDR3 region: CATSDSSALSSYNEQFF. DNA for the CDR3: TGTGCCACCAGTGATTCTAGCGCCCTGAGCTCCTACAATGAGCAGTTCTTC. The chain has TRBV24-1 and TRBJ2-1, with D possibly TRBD2 on 6 matching bases. V was clipped by 2 bases and J by 0 bases, with 13 bases between them. Germline values: CDR1 KGHDR, CDR2 SFDVKD. This CDR3 has 17 residues.

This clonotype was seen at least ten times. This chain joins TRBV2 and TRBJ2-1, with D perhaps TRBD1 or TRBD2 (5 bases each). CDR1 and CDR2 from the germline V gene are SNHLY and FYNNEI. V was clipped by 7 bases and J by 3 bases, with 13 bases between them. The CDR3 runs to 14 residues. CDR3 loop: CASTPGRGYNEQFF. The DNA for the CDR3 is TGTGCCAGCACCCCGGGACGGGGCTACAATGAGCAGTTCTTC. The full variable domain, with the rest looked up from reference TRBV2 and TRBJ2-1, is EPEVTQTPSHQVTQMGQEVILRCVPISNHLYFYWYRQILGQKVEFLVSFYNNEISEKSEIFDDQFSVERPDGSNFTLKIRSTKLEDSAMYFCASTPGRGYNEQFFGPGTRLTVL.

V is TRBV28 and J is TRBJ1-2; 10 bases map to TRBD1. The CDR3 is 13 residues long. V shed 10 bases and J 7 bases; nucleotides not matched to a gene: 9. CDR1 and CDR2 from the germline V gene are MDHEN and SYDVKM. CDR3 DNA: TGTGCCACCCGACAGGGGGCAAAAGGTGGCTACACCTTC. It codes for CATRQGAKGGYTF.

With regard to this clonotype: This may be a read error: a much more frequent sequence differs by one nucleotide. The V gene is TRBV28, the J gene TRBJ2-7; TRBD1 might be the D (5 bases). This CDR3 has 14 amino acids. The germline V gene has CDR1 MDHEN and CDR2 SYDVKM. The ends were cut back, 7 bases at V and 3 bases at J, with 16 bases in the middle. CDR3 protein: CASTEDKSGYEQYF. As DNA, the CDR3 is TGTGCCAGCACCGAGGACAAAAGTGGCTACGAGCAGTACTTC.

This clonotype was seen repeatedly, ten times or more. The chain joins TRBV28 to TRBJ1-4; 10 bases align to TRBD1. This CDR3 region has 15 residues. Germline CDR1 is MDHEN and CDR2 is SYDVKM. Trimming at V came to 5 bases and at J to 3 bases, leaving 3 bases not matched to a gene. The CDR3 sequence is CASSLGQGANEKLFF. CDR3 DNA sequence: TGTGCCAGCAGTCTTGGACAGGGGGCTAATGAAAAACTGTTTTTT. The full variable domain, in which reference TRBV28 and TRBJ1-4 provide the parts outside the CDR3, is DVKVTQSSRYLVKRTGEKVFLECVQDMDHENMFWYRQDPGLGLRLIYFSYDVKMKEKGDIPEGYSVSREKKERFSLILESASTNQTSMYLCASSLGQGANEKLFFGSGTQLSVL.

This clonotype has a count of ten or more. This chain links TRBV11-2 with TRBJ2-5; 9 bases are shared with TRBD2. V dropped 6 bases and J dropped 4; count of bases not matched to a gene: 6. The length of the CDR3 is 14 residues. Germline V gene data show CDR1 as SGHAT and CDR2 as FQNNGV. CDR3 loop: CASRPSGRLETQYF. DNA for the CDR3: TGTGCCAGCAGACCCAGCGGGAGGTTAGAGACCCAGTACTTC.

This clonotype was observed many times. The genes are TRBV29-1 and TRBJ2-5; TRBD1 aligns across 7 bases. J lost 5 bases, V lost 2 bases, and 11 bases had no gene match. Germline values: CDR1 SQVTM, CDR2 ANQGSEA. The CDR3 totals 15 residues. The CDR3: CSVEPPPGGSETQYF. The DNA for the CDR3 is TGCAGCGTTGAACCACCCCCAGGGGGTAGTGAGACCCAGTACTTC.

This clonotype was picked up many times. The CDR3 loop is CASSDSTNNEQFF. The CDR3 DNA reads TGTGCCAGCAGTGACTCGACAAACAATGAGCAGTTCTTC. The chain employs TRBV6-4 and TRBJ2-1, with D uncertain. The CDR3 has 13 residues. CDR1 is MRHNA and CDR2 is SNTAGT in the germline V gene. Between the trimmed V and J ends, which lost 0 bases and 5 bases, there was a span of 5 bases.

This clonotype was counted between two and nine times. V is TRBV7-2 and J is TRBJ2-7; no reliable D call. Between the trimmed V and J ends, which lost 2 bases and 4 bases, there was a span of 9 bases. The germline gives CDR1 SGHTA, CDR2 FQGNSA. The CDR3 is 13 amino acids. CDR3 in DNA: TGTGCCAGCAGCTTAAAAACGACGTACGAGCAGTACTTC. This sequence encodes CASSLKTTYEQYF.